The entry below describes one T cell receptor beta chain. The data derive from a study of shared T cell receptors in the human thymus. TCRdb's table, derived via immunoSEQ multiplex PCR, lists solely in-frame clones and lacks some. The sample holds about 730,000 clones, approximately 85% seen once. CDR3 length equals 16 residues. Trimming cost V 1 base and J 4 bases, with 16 bases left between them. Germline V gene lookup returns CDR1 MNHNS and CDR2 SASEGT. These data were also filed under a second study, of human thymus T cells. As reported in that work: Immunologically healthy infants in Finland undergoing congenital heart defect surgery were the donors. Resections from corrective heart surgery provided thymus tissue. V and J genes seemed to be used with bias in thymic and blood repertoires. There were highly overlapping thymic repertoires among unrelated individuals, as related research reported.

The chain combines TRBV6-1 with TRBJ1-2, with no clear D. The sequence was obtained from a girl under three years old with a congenital heart defect. The specimen was thymocytes. CDR3 nucleotides: TGTGCCAGCAGTGAAGATGGAGAATCTACCCTCTATGGCTACACCTTC. Amino acid sequence: CASSEDGESTLYGYTF.